This T cell receptor (beta chain) was retrieved from a study of coeliac disease. Some clones are missing from TCRdb's copy, which holds only in-frame ones; the method was immunoSEQ multiplex PCR. The top ten clones hold about 14% of a sample with more than 4,000 clones, approximately 72% of them seen once. Study-level points and caveats: Control samples showed higher TRB and TRG clonality than intraepithelial and lamina propria samples in active celiac disease. Cross-contamination between intraepithelial and lamina propria cells was possible. Unbiased detection of gliadin-specific T cells was judged not feasible with this approach.

The CDR3 has 17 amino acids. V shed 3 bases and J 4 bases; nucleotides not matched to a gene: 10. Germline values: CDR1 GTSNPN, CDR2 SVGIG (reference sequence). In regard to this clone: Its antigen remains unknown.

The J gene is TRBJ1-6, the V gene TRBV30, with 9 bases lining up with TRBD1. The source is a woman under 30 with active celiac disease. Sequencing input: intraepithelial lymphocytes from the gut. CDR3 region: CAWRERDRERYNSPLHF. The CDR3 DNA sequence: TGTGCCTGGAGGGAACGGGACAGGGAGAGATATAATTCACCCCTCCACTTT.